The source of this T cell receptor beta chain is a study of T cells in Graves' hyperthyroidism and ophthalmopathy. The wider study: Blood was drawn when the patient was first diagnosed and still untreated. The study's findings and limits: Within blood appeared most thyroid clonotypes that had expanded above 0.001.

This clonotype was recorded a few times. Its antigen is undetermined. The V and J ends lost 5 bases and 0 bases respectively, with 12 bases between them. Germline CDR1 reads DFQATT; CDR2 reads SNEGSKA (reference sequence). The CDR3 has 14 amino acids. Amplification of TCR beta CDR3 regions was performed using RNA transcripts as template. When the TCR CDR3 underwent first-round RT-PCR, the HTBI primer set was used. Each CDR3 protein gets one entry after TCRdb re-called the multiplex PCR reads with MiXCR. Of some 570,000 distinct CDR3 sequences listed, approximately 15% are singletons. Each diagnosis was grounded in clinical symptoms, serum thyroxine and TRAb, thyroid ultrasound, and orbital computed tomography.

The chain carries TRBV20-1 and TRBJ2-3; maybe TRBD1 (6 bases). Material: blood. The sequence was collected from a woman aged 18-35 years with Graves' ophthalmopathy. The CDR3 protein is CSADGTPSTDTQYF. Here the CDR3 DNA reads TGCAGTGCTGACGGGACACCTAGCACAGATACGCAGTATTTT.